This passage covers 3 T cell receptor beta chains from one sample sequenced in a study of control samples from healthy donors and cancer patients. Data came from immunoSEQ multiplex PCR; TCRdb stores just in-frame clones and leaves some out. The sample carries 90,000 to 150,000 clones, around 88% recorded once. Sample: blood. These receptor sequences come from a man in his forties or fifties in good health.

V usage is TRBV14 and J usage is TRBJ1-3; no clear D. This CDR3 has 15 residues. CDR1 is SGHDN and CDR2 is FVKESK in the germline V gene. Trimming stripped 2 bases from V and 1 base from J, with 9 bases between. The CDR3 DNA sequence: TGTGCCAGCAGCCAATTCCGGGTTTCTGGAAACACCATATATTTT. Its translation: CASSQFRVSGNTIYF.

This sequence joins TRBV4-1 and TRBJ1-5, with 7 bases that match TRBD1. The CDR3 length is 15 residues. Germline V CDR1 and CDR2: MGHRA, YSYEKL. Trimming at V came to 2 bases and at J to 3 bases, leaving 4 bases not matched to a gene. CDR3 nucleotides: TGCGCCAGCAGCCAATCGGACAGGAACAATCAGCCCCAGCATTTT. Translated: CASSQSDRNNQPQHF.

V usage is TRBV24-1 and J usage is TRBJ1-2; 9 bases fit TRBD1. J lost 5 bases, V lost 3 bases, and 3 bases had no gene match. The CDR3 contains 14 residues. Germline CDR1 KGHDR, CDR2 SFDVKD. The CDR3 reads CATSDTGTGYGYTF. In nucleotides, the CDR3 is TGTGCCACCAGTGATACCGGGACAGGGTATGGCTACACCTTC.